This section outlines one T cell receptor (beta chain) sequence together with its context. The antigen remains undetermined. The entry originates in a study of T cell repertoires in cytomegalovirus infection. As for the study in general: CMV infection plus the matching HLA type was flagged by public TCR beta signatures.

Study-level results: HLA-C-restricted TCR beta clonotypes specific for CMV led the ex vivo response. Identification of carriers of CMV plus the relevant HLA was achieved through cumulative public TCR beta family frequency.

This CDR3 has 20 residues. Germline CDR1 is MNHEY and CDR2 is SVGEGT. Germline trimming cut 7 bases from V and 5 bases from J; bases unmatched to any gene: 28. Each CDR3 protein gets one entry after TCRdb re-called the reads with MiXCR. Of 250,000 to 300,000 distinct CDR3 sequences in the sample, approximately 22% were seen once. The TCR comes from a human donor in good health (CMV status not recorded). Some clones in this sample may be carry-over from other donors' samples. The specimen was cultured PBMCs, collected from culture after CMV antigen stimulation. The chain carries TRBV6-2 or TRBV6-3 and TRBJ2-5; TRBD2 matches at 7 bases. CDR3 in DNA: TGTGCCAGCAACAGCCCGGGCTGGGTCACTCGGCGGGAGCCCTGGGAGACCCAGTACTTC. As protein: CASNSPGWVTRREPWETQYF.